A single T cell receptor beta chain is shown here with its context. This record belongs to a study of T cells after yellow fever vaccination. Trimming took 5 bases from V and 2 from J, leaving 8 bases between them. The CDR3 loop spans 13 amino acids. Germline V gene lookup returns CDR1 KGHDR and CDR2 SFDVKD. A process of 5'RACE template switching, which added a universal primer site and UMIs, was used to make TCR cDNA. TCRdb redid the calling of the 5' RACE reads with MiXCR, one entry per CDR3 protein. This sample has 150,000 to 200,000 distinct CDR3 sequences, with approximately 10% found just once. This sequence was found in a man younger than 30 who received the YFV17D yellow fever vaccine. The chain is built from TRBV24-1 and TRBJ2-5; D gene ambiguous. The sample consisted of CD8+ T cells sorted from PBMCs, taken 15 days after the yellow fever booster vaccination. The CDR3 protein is CATSADGQETQYF. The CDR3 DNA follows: TGTGCCACCAGTGCCGACGGTCAAGAGACCCAGTACTTC.